This section outlines one TCR beta chain sequence together with its context. This sample was included in a study of blood T cell repertoires in COVID-19. The data were produced by immunoSEQ multiplex PCR, yet TCRdb's version contains in-frame clones alone and is incomplete. The sample lists tens of thousands of clones, 87% occurring once. Sequencing was done on a sample of peripheral blood. This clonotype originated in a male donor with acute or convalescent COVID-19.

The CDR3 DNA is TGTGCCAGCAGTTTCCAACAGACAGGTCATGGAAACACCATATATTTT. This encodes CASSFQQTGHGNTIYF. This sequence joins TRBV6-5 and TRBJ1-3; tentatively, D is TRBD1 (6 bases). Trimming stripped 4 bases from V and 3 bases from J, with 16 bases between. CDR3 length: 16 residues. Germline CDR1 MNHEY, CDR2 SVGAGI.